A selection of T cell receptor beta chains follows, all from one sample in a study of cytomegalovirus exposure and HLA in healthy donors. Profiling relied on immunoSEQ multiplex PCR, and the TCRdb table lists in-frame clones only, not all of them. The data hold about 120,000 clones, with roughly nine tenths observed a single time. Sequencing was carried out using PBMCs. Receptors originate from a woman between 18 and 29 years old in good health and CMV-seronegative. CDR3s include the opening cysteine and the closing phenylalanine or tryptophan. Each record gives: V gene, D gene, J gene, clone size, CDR3 protein, CDR3 DNA. D genes are given only for firm matches. Rows may omit the clone size; those that give it use once, few, many or a size class.

TRBV18	TRBD1	TRBJ1-2	NA	CASSPIGQGADGYTF	TGTGCCAGCTCACCAATTGGACAGGGGGCAGATGGCTACACCTTC
TRBV6-1	TRBD1	TRBJ1-6	NA	CASSGSGTASSYNSPLHF	TGTGCCAGCAGTGGGTCCGGGACAGCGAGCTCCTATAATTCACCCCTCCACTTT
TRBV5-8	TRBD2	TRBJ2-5	NA	CASSFAGGPGETQYF	TGTGCCAGCAGCTTTGCGGGGGGGCCGGGGGAGACCCAGTACTTC
TRBV6-5	NA	TRBJ1-1	NA	CASSYATEKNTEAFF	TGTGCCAGCAGTTACGCCACGGAGAAGAACACTGAAGCTTTCTTT
TRBV6-1	TRBD1	TRBJ1-2	NA	CASSERAGTANYYGYTF	TGTGCCAGCAGTGAGAGAGCCGGGACAGCAAACTACTATGGCTACACCTTC
TRBV30	NA	TRBJ1-1	NA	CAWSALLSSPGNTEAFF	TGTGCCTGGAGTGCACTCCTCTCATCGCCGGGGAACACTGAAGCTTTCTTT
TRBV11-2	NA	TRBJ1-1	NA	CASSLSEIRGTEAFF	TGTGCCAGCAGCTTGTCGGAGATTAGGGGCACTGAAGCTTTCTTT
TRBV5-5	NA	TRBJ2-1	NA	CASSFLPDDASSYNEQFF	TGTGCCAGCAGCTTCCTTCCGGATGACGCTAGCTCCTACAATGAGCAGTTCTTC
TRBV7-9	NA	TRBJ1-4	few	CASSPGEKLFF	TGTGCCAGCAGCCCAGGGGAAAAACTGTTTTTT
TRBV2	NA	TRBJ1-2	NA	CASSELVRGLNYGYTF	TGTGCCAGCAGTGAACTGGTCAGGGGCTTAAACTATGGCTACACCTTC
TRBV15	NA	TRBJ1-1	NA	CATSRDLLWQGDTEAFF	TGTGCCACCAGCAGAGATCTATTATGGCAGGGCGACACTGAAGCTTTCTTT
TRBV30	TRBD2	TRBJ2-1	NA	CAWSSGGANEQFF	TGTGCCTGGAGTAGCGGGGGGGCCAATGAGCAGTTCTTC
TRBV6-6	NA	TRBJ1-6	NA	CASSDDQGFNSPLHF	TGTGCCAGCAGTGACGATCAGGGGTTCAATTCACCCCTCCACTTT
TRBV27	TRBD1	TRBJ1-2	once	CASRDRTGRGYTF	TGTGCCAGCAGAGATAGGACAGGGCGCGGCTACACCTTC
TRBV4-1	TRBD2	TRBJ2-7	NA	CASSPTSDYEQYF	TGCGCCAGCAGCCCGACTAGCGACTACGAGCAGTACTTC
TRBV11-3	TRBD2	TRBJ2-1	NA	CASSRTSGYNEQFF	TGTGCCAGCAGCCGGACTAGCGGCTACAATGAGCAGTTCTTC
TRBV5-8	TRBD2	TRBJ2-1	NA	CATLRRTSGGKSEQFF	TGTGCCACCTTAAGGAGGACTAGCGGGGGGAAGAGTGAGCAGTTCTTC
TRBV23-1	TRBD1	TRBJ2-5	NA	CASSQSGGEGQGPETQYF	TGCGCCAGCAGTCAATCAGGGGGCGAGGGACAGGGACCAGAGACCCAGTACTTC
TRBV19	TRBD1	TRBJ1-6	NA	CASSTPTGGLSPLHF	TGTGCCAGTAGTACGCCCACAGGGGGGCTTTCACCCCTCCACTTT
TRBV28	TRBD1	TRBJ2-3	NA	CASSLEGTGVTDTQYF	TGTGCCAGCAGTTTAGAGGGGACAGGGGTCACAGATACGCAGTATTTT
TRBV13	NA	TRBJ2-1	once	CASSQDRNNEQFF	TGTGCCAGCAGCCAGGACAGAAACAATGAGCAGTTCTTC
TRBV9	TRBD1	TRBJ1-2	NA	CASSATGQGVGYTF	TGTGCCAGCAGTGCCACGGGACAGGGCGTGGGCTACACCTTC
TRBV5-4	NA	TRBJ2-5	NA	CASSLADGAPETQYF	TGTGCCAGCAGCTTGGCCGATGGGGCACCTGAGACCCAGTACTTC
TRBV6-4	NA	TRBJ2-2	NA	CASSDSAAGELFF	TGTGCCAGCAGTGACTCAGCGGCCGGGGAGCTGTTTTTT
TRBV28	TRBD1	TRBJ2-1	NA	CASSPPGQGYEQFF	TGTGCCAGCAGTCCCCCGGGACAGGGCTATGAGCAGTTCTTC
TRBV19	TRBD1	TRBJ1-2	NA	CASKPLDRALSYGYTF	TGTGCCAGTAAACCCCTGGACAGGGCCCTTTCTTATGGCTACACCTTC
TRBV2	NA	TRBJ2-5	NA	CASSEPSGQETQYF	TGTGCCAGCAGTGAACCGTCGGGTCAAGAGACCCAGTACTTC
TRBV6-5	NA	TRBJ1-1	NA	CASSIHRLNTEAFF	TGTGCCAGCAGCATACATCGCCTGAACACTGAAGCTTTCTTT
TRBV27	TRBD1	TRBJ2-1	NA	CASSSPLGGTGYNEQFF	TGTGCCAGCAGTTCCCCCTTGGGCGGGACAGGGTACAATGAGCAGTTCTTC
TRBV7-9	NA	TRBJ1-5	few	CASSLTGNGNQPQHF	TGTGCCAGCAGCCTTACAGGGAACGGCAATCAGCCCCAGCATTTT
TRBV27	NA	TRBJ1-1	NA	CASSLSMAGHRNTEAFF	TGTGCCAGCAGTTTATCGATGGCTGGTCACAGGAACACTGAAGCTTTCTTT
TRBV19	NA	TRBJ1-5	few	CASSMIADQPQHF	TGTGCCAGTAGTATGATAGCGGATCAGCCCCAGCATTTT
TRBV7-2	NA	TRBJ2-5	NA	CASSLAYSQETQYF	TGTGCCAGCAGCTTAGCGTATAGTCAAGAGACCCAGTACTTC
TRBV6-1	NA	TRBJ1-5	NA	CASSQGLQPQHF	TGTGCCAGCAGTCAGGGTCTTCAGCCCCAGCATTTT
TRBV4-2	NA	TRBJ1-3	NA	CASSQDKGNTIYF	TGTGCCAGCAGCCAAGATAAGGGGAACACCATATATTTT
TRBV27	NA	TRBJ2-2	NA	CATSPTGITGELFF	TGTGCCACCTCCCCGACGGGGATCACCGGGGAGCTGTTTTTT
TRBV5-5	NA	TRBJ1-6	few	CASSSSQGQTSPLHF	TGTGCCAGCAGCTCCTCTCAGGGTCAGACCTCACCCCTCCACTTT
TRBV15	TRBD2	TRBJ2-1	NA	CATSREWREVDEQFF	TGTGCCACCAGCCGGGAATGGCGGGAGGTGGATGAGCAGTTCTTC
TRBV5-6	TRBD2	TRBJ2-2	NA	CASSYPGLAGGTGELFF	TGTGCCAGCAGCTATCCGGGACTAGCGGGAGGTACCGGGGAGCTGTTTTTT
TRBV11-2	NA	TRBJ1-6	NA	CASSRRKGQGNSPLHF	TGTGCCAGCAGCCGGCGAAAGGGCCAGGGGAATTCACCCCTCCACTTT
TRBV27	TRBD1	TRBJ1-2	NA	CASPLTGGYGYTF	TGTGCCAGCCCTTTGACAGGGGGTTATGGCTACACCTTC
TRBV7-2	NA	TRBJ2-3	NA	CASSLGQRGNTDTQYF	TGTGCCAGCAGCTTAGGCCAGAGGGGGAACACAGATACGCAGTATTTT
TRBV30	TRBD2	TRBJ2-3	NA	CAWCRTSGTDTQYF	TGTGCCTGGTGTCGGACTAGTGGCACAGATACGCAGTATTTT
TRBV10-1	TRBD2	TRBJ2-1	once	CASSAASGSVGEQFF	TGCGCCAGCAGTGCGGCTAGCGGCTCAGTAGGGGAGCAGTTCTTC
TRBV4-1	NA	TRBJ2-2	NA	CASSQVSRRETNTGELFF	TGCGCCAGCAGCCAAGTGTCCAGGCGGGAAACGAACACCGGGGAGCTGTTTTTT